This T cell receptor (beta chain) originates from a study of blood T cell repertoires in COVID-19. Study context: PBMCs, B-cell-depleted T cells, or T cells provided the cDNA or gDNA that made up the material.

Authors' methods: It was from reference gene primer amplification that nucleated cell counts were estimated. The protocol was immunoSEQ multiplex PCR, while the TCRdb copy is restricted to in-frame clones and leaves out a portion. V and J calls and clone size are those listed in that table; D and trimming were worked out from the DNA. This sample has 300,000 to 400,000 clones; about nine tenths occur once, and the top ten carry 7.3%. The sequenced material came from peripheral blood. This TCR came from a woman in her sixties or seventies with COVID-19, enrolled during active disease.

This CDR3 reads CASTIGGFADTQYF. DNA for the CDR3: TGTGCCAGCACAATCGGAGGGTTTGCAGATACGCAGTATTTT. The chain joins TRBV28 to TRBJ2-3, with D possibly TRBD2 on 6 matching bases. Trimming stripped 7 bases from V and 4 bases from J, with 15 bases between. Germline lookup yields CDR1 MDHEN and CDR2 SYDVKM. This CDR3 comprises 14 residues.